Sequencing of this T cell receptor (beta chain) was carried out in a study of blood T cell repertoires in COVID-19. Study-level background: The study drew acute and convalescent COVID-19 samples from the United States, Italy and Spain. Sample material is recorded as cDNA or gDNA derived from T cells, B-cell-depleted T cells, or PBMCs.

In the original processing: Amplified reference gene primers provided the basis for estimating nucleated cell counts. The method was immunoSEQ multiplex PCR; TCRdb's version includes in-frame clones alone and lacks a portion of them. The DNA gave D and trimming, while V, J and clone size come from that table. The sample yields under 350,000 clones, around nine tenths seen once. CDR3 length: 15 residues. V was pared by 2 bases and J by 5 bases, with 7 bases of the junction left unmatched. CDR1 and CDR2 from the germline V gene are MDHEN and SYDVKM. Participants' reported clinical history set cohort assignment.

The sequence came from a woman aged 55-70 years who had recovered from COVID-19. The gene calls are TRBV28 and TRBJ1-2; TRBD1 aligns across 8 bases. Material: PBMCs or T cells enriched from blood (not recorded which). CDR3 residues: CASSLLGQARYGYTF. The CDR3 DNA is TGTGCCAGCAGTTTACTGGGACAGGCTCGATATGGCTACACCTTC.